A single sample gave rise to the 18 T cell receptor beta chains below, sequenced in a study of T cell responses to AZD1222 COVID-19 vaccine. The repertoire was sequenced with immunoSEQ multiplex PCR; TCRdb's copy has only in-frame clones and lacks some. The table has roughly 120,000 clones, roughly nine tenths seen once. Sequencing was performed on peripheral blood, taken on day 0 of AZD1222 vaccination. These receptors were collected from an adult in good health.

The chain recombines TRBV12-5 with TRBJ2-1; D may be TRBD1 or TRBD2 (5 bases each). Trimming stripped 4 bases from V and 12 bases from J, with 13 bases between. The germline V gene encodes CDR1 LGHNT and CDR2 FRNRAP. CDR3 length: 12 residues. Here the CDR3 DNA reads TGTGCTAGTGGTTCCCAGGGACCCCCGCAGTTCTTC. Translating gives CASGSQGPPQFF.

The gene calls are TRBV10-3 and TRBJ2-7; possibly TRBD1 for D (6 bases). Trimming stripped 3 bases from V and 0 bases from J, with 9 bases between. Per germline, CDR1 ENHRY and CDR2 SYGVKD. This CDR3 is built from 14 residues. The CDR3 nucleotides are TGTGCCATCAGTGACCGGGACAACTCCTACGAGCAGTACTTC. Protein sequence: CAISDRDNSYEQYF.

The rearrangement uses TRBV9 and TRBJ1-2; 10 positions agree with TRBD1. V lost 5 bases to trimming and J lost 5 bases; unmatched junction nucleotides: 9. The CDR3 is 15 amino acids. Germline assignment: CDR1 SGDLS and CDR2 YYNGEE. The CDR3 loop is CASRGQGPLLYGYTF. The DNA for the CDR3 is TGTGCCAGCAGGGGACAGGGGCCCTTATTATATGGCTACACCTTC.

The V call is TRBV27, the J call TRBJ1-1; a weak D match, TRBD1 (6 bases). The CDR3 sequence is 13 residues long. Germline-derived CDR1 and CDR2 are MNHEY and SMNVEV (reference sequence). Trimming stripped 7 bases from V and 4 bases from J, with 13 bases between. CDR3 DNA sequence: TGTGCCAGCAACCCTGGCAGGGGCACTGAAGCTTTCTTT. Its translation is CASNPGRGTEAFF.

V usage is TRBV5-5 and J usage is TRBJ1-1; no firm D call. The CDR3 runs 15 residues. Germline-derived CDR1 and CDR2 are SGHKS and YYEKEE (reference sequence). Trimming left V 0 bases short and J 2 bases short, with 11 bases between. The CDR3 loop is CASSLGPGSNTEAFF. CDR3 bases: TGTGCCAGCAGCTTGGGACCGGGATCTAACACTGAAGCTTTCTTT.

The chain uses TRBV4-1 and TRBJ1-2; TRBD1 is a possible D gene (5 bases). There are 15 residues in the CDR3. Germline V CDR1 and CDR2: MGHRA, YSYEKL. Trimming removed 3 bases at V and 2 bases at J, with 13 bases between. The CDR3 loop reads CASSQSGSGNYGYTF. The CDR3 DNA sequence: TGCGCCAGCAGCCAGTCAGGGTCGGGGAACTATGGCTACACCTTC.

This sequence joins TRBV27 and TRBJ1-2, with D unclear. The CDR3 runs to 11 residues. The germline gives CDR1 MNHEY, CDR2 SMNVEV (reference sequence). V lost 8 bases and J 5 bases, leaving 9 bases between the germline ends. The CDR3 sequence is CASGLPYGYTF. The CDR3 DNA follows: TGTGCCAGCGGACTTCCTTATGGCTACACCTTC.

The rearrangement uses TRBV5-6 and TRBJ1-2, with D unclear. Germline V gene data show CDR1 as SGHDT and CDR2 as YYEEEE. Trimming shortened V by 4 bases and J by 7 bases, and 14 bases separated the two germline ends. The length of the CDR3 is 13 residues. CDR3 DNA: TGTGCCAGCAGCGGCGGTGTTCGGGTTGGCTACACCTTC. As protein: CASSGGVRVGYTF. The full variable domain, its missing parts supplied by reference TRBV5-6 and TRBJ1-2, is DAGVTQSPTHLIKTRGQQVTLRCSPKSGHDTVSWYQQALGQGPQFIFQYYEEEERQRGNFPDRFSGHQFPNYSSELNVNALLLGDSALYLCASSGGVRVGYTFGSGTRLTVV.

This clone was observed once. This chain connects TRBV5-1 to TRBJ1-6; D is undetermined. Trimming stripped 0 bases from V and 5 bases from J, with 6 bases between. The CDR3 extends over 14 amino acids. Germline loops: CDR1 SGHRS, CDR2 YFSETQ. The CDR3 sequence: CASSLEQNNSPLHF. Here the CDR3 DNA reads TGCGCCAGCAGCTTGGAACAGAATAATTCACCCCTCCACTTT.

The rearrangement joins TRBV7-9 to TRBJ1-2, with TRBD1 as a possible D gene (5 bases). The V gene lost 1 base and the J gene lost 0 bases, with 9 bases spanning the gap. Looked up from germline, CDR1 is SEHNR and CDR2 is FQNEAQ (reference sequence). This CDR3 comprises 15 residues. CDR3 nucleotides: TGTGCCAGCAGCTTAGGGGCAGGGACTAACTATGGCTACACCTTC. It encodes CASSLGAGTNYGYTF.

V gene TRBV5-1 combines with J gene TRBJ1-1; the match to TRBD1 covers 7 bases. Trimming took 4 bases from V and 1 from J; bases not matched to a gene: 4. The germline V gene encodes CDR1 SGHRS and CDR2 YFSETQ. The CDR3 consists of 14 residues. This CDR3 is CASSQGQSNTEAFF. The CDR3 nucleotides are TGCGCCAGCAGCCAGGGACAGTCGAACACTGAAGCTTTCTTT.

V usage is TRBV6-5 and J usage is TRBJ2-7; D gene ambiguous. CDR1 is MNHEY, CDR2 SVGAGI, per germline. The CDR3 length is 14 residues. V was pared by 6 bases and J by 0 bases, with 12 bases between. Here the CDR3 DNA reads TGTGCCAGCAGGTCGGACGTCTACTCCTACGAGCAGTACTTC. It encodes CASRSDVYSYEQYF.

The rearrangement links TRBV7-2 to TRBJ2-7, with 7 bases fitting TRBD2. The germline V gene encodes CDR1 SGHTA and CDR2 FQGNSA. Trimming removed 5 bases from V and 6 bases from J; junction bases left unmatched: 13. The CDR3 has 15 residues. DNA of the CDR3: TGTGCCAGCAGCCAGTTTGGGGGGGTACTAAGCGAGCAGTACTTC. Protein: CASSQFGGVLSEQYF. The entire variable domain, with the rest obtained from reference TRBV7-2 and TRBJ2-7, is as follows: GAGVSQSPSNKVTEKGKDVELRCDPISGHTALYWYRQSLGQGLEFLIYFQGNSAPDKSGLPSDRFSAERTGGSVSTLTIQRTQQEDSAVYLCASSQFGGVLSEQYFGPGTRLTVT.

CDR3 bases: TGTGCCAGCAGCCGAACTGGGGCCAACGTCCTGACTTTC. Translating it yields CASSRTGANVLTF. V is TRBV12-3 or TRBV12-4 and J is TRBJ2-6; D not resolved. This CDR3 is 13 amino acids long. Trimming shortened V by 6 bases and J by 2 bases, and 5 bases separated the two germline ends.

The chain couples TRBV5-6 to TRBJ2-5, with D uncertain. The V end was cut by 3 bases, the J end by 1 base, with 1 base between. Germline CDR1 SGHDT, CDR2 YYEEEE. This CDR3 has 11 residues. The CDR3 DNA is TGTGCCAGCAGCTCCCAAGAGACCCAGTACTTC. Amino acids: CASSSQETQYF.

The chain couples TRBV2 to TRBJ1-6; D is perhaps TRBD1 (5 bases). The germline gives CDR1 SNHLY, CDR2 FYNNEI. The V gene lost 7 bases and the J gene lost 7 bases, with 20 bases spanning the gap. The CDR3 contains 16 residues. Written as DNA, the CDR3 is TGTGCCAGCATTATTGAGGGGCCAAACAGAAATTCACCCCTCCACTTT. This translates into CASIIEGPNRNSPLHF.

The CDR3 bases are TGCGCCAGCAGCCTAGGTTTTAAGACAGTCCCCTACGAGCAGTACTTC. Translation gives CASSLGFKTVPYEQYF. This sequence joins TRBV4-3 and TRBJ2-7, with D maybe TRBD1 (5 bases). This CDR3 contains 16 residues. V shed 4 bases and J shed 2 bases, with 18 bases lying between them. Germline CDR1 is LGHNA and CDR2 is YSLEER.

The V and J genes are TRBV16 and TRBJ1-1; no definite D call. This CDR3 comprises 12 residues. From germline, CDR1 is KGHSY and CDR2 FQNENV. Trimming left V 0 bases short and J 10 bases short, with 9 bases between. Written as DNA, the CDR3 is TGTGCCAGCAGCCAATCTGGGCAGGCAGCTTTCTTT. Residues: CASSQSGQAAFF.